The following is a T cell receptor (beta chain) sequence with its context. The sample belongs to a study of blood T cell repertoires in COVID-19. About the study: The origin of the acute and convalescent COVID-19 samples was the United States, Italy and Spain.

This CDR3 region has 13 residues. Germline CDR1 is SEHNR and CDR2 is FQNEAQ (reference sequence). V was pared by 5 bases and J by 5 bases, with 2 bases of the junction left unmatched. As handled by the study authors: Estimation of nucleated cell counts was performed using reference gene primer amplification. Assay used: immunoSEQ multiplex PCR; TCRdb lists only in-frame clones, some missing. V and J calls plus clone size are reproduced from that table; the DNA served to infer D and trimming. The sample carries a few hundred thousand clones, approximately 83% recorded once. The sample consisted of peripheral blood. The receptor's source is a person aged 70 to 79 with COVID-19, enrolled during active disease. This chain joins TRBV7-9 and TRBJ1-4; 7 bases align to TRBD1. The CDR3 region is CASSPGQNEKLFF. Written as DNA, the CDR3 is TGTGCCAGCAGCCCGGGACAGAATGAAAAACTGTTTTTT. Together with reference TRBV7-9 and TRBJ1-4, the CDR3 gives the full variable domain: DTGVSQNPRHKITKRGQNVTFRCDPISEHNRLYWYRQTLGQGPEFLTYFQNEAQLEKSRLLSDRFSAERPKGSFSTLEIQRTEQGDSAMYLCASSPGQNEKLFFGSGTQLSVL.